The clone carrying this TCR beta chain was picked up a small number of times. This record belongs to a study of cytomegalovirus exposure and HLA in healthy donors. Study-wide context: A prior analysis found some 110 million unique TCR beta sequences from around 190 million T cells.

V was trimmed by 6 bases and J by 6 bases, leaving 23 bases between them. Germline CDR1 and CDR2: SNHLY and FYNNEI. This CDR3 region has 16 residues. Primers: 60 Vbeta forward and 13 Jbeta reverse. Sequencing was performed with immunoSEQ multiplex PCR; in TCRdb, only in-frame clones are kept and a portion is missing. This sample has 110,000 to 150,000 clones; approximately 71% occur once, and the top ten carry roughly 4.6%. This chain joins TRBV2 and TRBJ1-1, with a tentative D call TRBD1 (6 bases). Material: PBMCs. The sequence was collected from a woman between 50 and 59 years old in good health and CMV-seronegative. CDR3 protein: CASRVNGRGAGAEAFF. The CDR3 coding sequence is TGTGCCAGCAGGGTGAATGGGAGGGGGGCAGGGGCTGAAGCTTTCTTT.